These 25 T cell receptor beta chains were all obtained from the same sample, sequenced in a study of spatial heterogeneity in lung cancer. As to time point: blood at routine non-recurrence follow-up after resection. TCRdb independently ran MiXCR on the 5' RACE reads; one entry per CDR3 protein. Altogether more than 1,200 distinct CDR3 sequences are present, less than 60% being singletons, with the ten largest covering about 7.8%. The sample was PBMCs, taken at follow-up. Receptor source: a female donor with early-stage non-small cell lung cancer.

By proportion, this clonotype is large. This beta chain is off target for a library built for alpha chains, so its abundance means little. V usage is TRBV7-9 and J usage is TRBJ2-3; D gene uncertain. The V gene lost 5 bases and the J gene lost 3 bases, with 6 bases spanning the gap. CDR1 is SEHNR, CDR2 FQNEAQ, per germline (reference sequence). The length of the CDR3 is 12 residues. The CDR3 coding sequence is TGTGCCAGCAGCCCGGTGACAGATACGCAGTATTTT. It yields the protein CASSPVTDTQYF.

This clonotype has a handful of counts. Found in a library prepared for alpha chains, this beta chain is an off-target read, and its abundance has little meaning. The V and J genes are TRBV12-3 or TRBV12-4 and TRBJ2-5; D is ambiguous. CDR3 length: 12 amino acids. Trimming removed 7 bases from V and 14 bases from J, with 20 bases in between. The DNA of the CDR3 is TGTGCCAGCACCCATGGAGTGCCGCCTCTATACTTC. Translation: CASTHGVPPLYF.

Points on this clonotype: Little can be read into the size of this beta chain, an off-target read in a library designed for alpha chains. This chain joins TRBV20-1 and TRBJ2-1; 9 nucleotides agree with TRBD2. This CDR3 comprises 14 residues. J lost 6 bases, V lost 6 bases, and 9 bases had no gene match. CDR1 and CDR2 from the germline V gene are DFQATT and SNEGSKA (reference sequence). CDR3 sequence reads: CSAPGLALGNEQFF. The CDR3, as DNA: TGCAGTGCACCGGGACTAGCATTAGGCAATGAGCAGTTCTTC.

Comment on this clonotype: In a library made to pick up alpha chains, this beta chain is a stray read with a size that means little. The chain links TRBV5-1 to TRBJ2-7, with D hard to call. The CDR3 runs to 13 residues. The ends were cut back, 2 bases at V and 0 bases at J, with 6 bases in the middle. Germline V gene sequence: CDR1 SGHRS, CDR2 YFSETQ. Written as DNA, the CDR3 is TGCGCCAGCAGCTTAGGCTCCTCCTACGAGCAGTACTTC. This sequence encodes CASSLGSSYEQYF.

Regarding this clonotype: This beta chain turned up in a library designed for alpha chains; as an off-target read, its abundance says little. V gene TRBV7-3 combines with J gene TRBJ2-3; the match to TRBD2 covers 8 bases. The V gene's germline CDR1 is SGHTA and CDR2 FQGTGA. There are 14 residues in the CDR3. With V trimmed by 5 bases and J by 5 bases, 6 bases remained unmatched. The DNA of the CDR3 is TGTGCCAGCAGCCGAGCGGGGGTGTTAGATACGCAGTATTTT. Residues: CASSRAGVLDTQYF.

There are a few counts of this clonotype. This beta chain is a stray sequence in a library constructed for alpha chains; its clone size is not meaningful. V and J are TRBV9 and TRBJ2-7; D perhaps matches TRBD2 (5 bases). With 0 bases removed from V and 6 bases from J, the gap between germline ends came to 10 bases. CDR3 length: 13 amino acids. CDR1 is SGDLS, CDR2 YYNGEE, per germline. The CDR3 region is CASSVVIGSEQYF. The CDR3 DNA is TGTGCCAGCAGCGTAGTTATAGGGAGCGAGCAGTACTTC.

This clonotype has only a few counts. This beta chain turned up in a library designed for alpha chains; as an off-target read, its abundance says little. The chain joins TRBV11-2 to TRBJ2-1, with 8 nucleotides matching TRBD1. Germline V gene lookup returns CDR1 SGHAT and CDR2 FQNNGV. The CDR3 covers 13 residues. Trimming cost V 4 bases and J 7 bases; bases outside gene matches: 3. The CDR3 loop is CASSSDRANEQFF. The DNA for the CDR3 is TGTGCCAGCAGCTCGGACAGGGCTAATGAGCAGTTCTTC.

This clonotype was seen a handful of times. A library prepared for alpha chains yielded this beta chain as an off-target read; its size is of little meaning. CDR3 in DNA: TGTGCCAGCAGAGAGGGACAGGGGTTTGGCTACACCTTC. It codes for CASREGQGFGYTF. This chain uses TRBV28 with TRBJ1-2, with TRBD1 matching 10 bases. The CDR3 has 13 residues. The V and J ends lost 6 bases and 7 bases, in that order; junction bases with no gene match: 5. From germline, CDR1 is MDHEN and CDR2 SYDVKM.

Comment on this clonotype: For a library built for alpha chains, this beta chain is a stray read; little rests on its size. The CDR3 protein is CASSEQPENIQYF. The CDR3 DNA follows: TGCGCCAGCAGCGAACAGCCAGAAAACATTCAGTACTTC. This chain uses TRBV5-1 with TRBJ2-4; unclear D gene. CDR1 SGHRS and CDR2 YFSETQ come from the germline V gene. V was trimmed by 4 bases and J by 5 bases, leaving 10 bases between them. This CDR3 has 13 amino acids.

As regards this clonotype: Within a library made for alpha chains, this beta chain is off target, and its count is uninformative. The V call is TRBV7-2, the J call TRBJ2-7; unclear D gene. Between the trimmed V and J ends, which lost 3 bases and 7 bases, there was a span of 13 bases. Germline lookup yields CDR1 SGHTA and CDR2 FQGNSA. The CDR3 consists of 13 residues. In nucleotides, the CDR3 is TGTGCCAGCAGCTTGGGGTTCGTGGGAGAGCAGTACTTC. This gives the protein CASSLGFVGEQYF.

This clonotype has just one count. For a library built for alpha chains, this beta chain is a stray read; little rests on its size. The chain joins TRBV9 to TRBJ1-6; D gene uncertain. The V and J ends lost 0 bases and 7 bases respectively, with 11 bases between them. There are 15 residues in the CDR3. Germline V gene data show CDR1 as SGDLS and CDR2 as YYNGEE. The CDR3 protein is CASSVGPGMNSPLHF. CDR3 bases: TGTGCCAGCAGCGTAGGGCCAGGAATGAATTCACCCCTCCACTTT.

For this clonotype: Being off target in a library aimed at alpha chains, this beta chain has a size of little meaning. The V gene is TRBV2, the J gene TRBJ1-1; D gene uncertain. The germline V gene encodes CDR1 SNHLY and CDR2 FYNNEI. This CDR3 is 13 amino acids long. V gave up 6 bases and J gave up 0 bases, with 8 bases separating them. The chain's CDR3 is CASRTAMNTEAFF. The DNA for the CDR3 is TGTGCCAGCAGGACTGCCATGAACACTGAAGCTTTCTTT.

This clonotype was observed a handful of times. The size of this beta chain means little, since it is a stray read in a library made for alpha chains. The chain links TRBV24-1 to TRBJ2-1; TRBD2 aligns across 7 bases. Germline V gene data show CDR1 as KGHDR and CDR2 as SFDVKD. V was pared by 11 bases and J by 6 bases, with 9 bases of the junction left unmatched. The CDR3 sequence is 13 residues long. The DNA of the CDR3 is TGTGCCATTCAGCGGGATGCCATCAATGAGCAGTTCTTC. Its protein is CAIQRDAINEQFF.

Concerning this clonotype: Since the library was made to target alpha chains, this beta chain is a stray read and its abundance is not meaningful. This chain uses TRBV15 with TRBJ2-7; D possibly corresponds to TRBD1 (6 bases). Deletions cut 8 bases from V and 4 bases from J, with 18 bases between. The V gene's germline CDR1 is LNHNV and CDR2 YYDKDF (reference sequence). The CDR3 extends over 14 amino acids. The CDR3, as DNA: TGTGCCACCTCACGAACAGGGCTGGCGTACGAGCAGTACTTC. It is translated as CATSRTGLAYEQYF.

About this clonotype: A library prepared for alpha chains yielded this beta chain as an off-target read; its size is of little meaning. The chain uses TRBV28 and TRBJ2-1, with unresolved D. V lost 7 bases, J lost 6 bases, and 13 bases lay in between. The V gene's germline CDR1 is MDHEN and CDR2 SYDVKM. The CDR3 extends over 13 amino acids. The CDR3 loop is CASTLQVTNEQFF. In DNA form, the CDR3 reads TGTGCCAGCACCCTCCAGGTCACCAATGAGCAGTTCTTC.

This clonotype has just one count. This beta chain is an off-target read within a library intended for alpha chains, so its frequency means little. The genes are TRBV29-1 and TRBJ1-2, with no clear D. V lost 4 bases and J 0 bases, leaving 9 bases between the germline ends. The germline V gene encodes CDR1 SQVTM and CDR2 ANQGSEA. The CDR3 contains 13 residues. CDR3: CSVASGANYGYTF. CDR3 in DNA: TGCAGCGTTGCTTCAGGAGCTAACTATGGCTACACCTTC.

Details on this clonotype: The library was prepared for alpha chains; this beta chain is a stray read, so its frequency means little. This chain uses TRBV4-1 with TRBJ1-1, with D hard to call. The germline V gene encodes CDR1 MGHRA and CDR2 YSYEKL. The ends were cut back, 1 base at V and 1 base at J, with 4 bases in the middle. The CDR3 has 13 amino acids. Here the CDR3 DNA reads TGCGCCAGCAGCCAAGTCGCGAACACTGAAGCTTTCTTT. It translates to CASSQVANTEAFF.

Concerning this clonotype: Within a library made for alpha chains, this beta chain is off target, and its count is uninformative. The CDR3 nucleotides read TGTGCCAGCAAGGGTTTTCTGGGAGAGACCCAGTACTTC. Its translation: CASKGFLGETQYF. The chain couples TRBV28 to TRBJ2-5; the D is unclear. V was clipped by 7 bases and J by 4 bases, with 13 bases between them. This CDR3 spans 13 amino acids. Germline assignment: CDR1 MDHEN and CDR2 SYDVKM.

On this clonotype itself: This beta chain is a stray read from a library made for alpha chains; its abundance is not meaningful. The rearrangement joins TRBV20-1 to TRBJ1-1; D gene uncertain. Trimming pared 3 bases from V and 5 bases from J, leaving 13 bases between. Looked up from germline, CDR1 is DFQATT and CDR2 is SNEGSKA (reference sequence). The CDR3 extends over 13 amino acids. The DNA of the CDR3 is TGCAGTGCTAGCCTTATCTCACCTACTGAAGCTTTCTTT. Translating gives CSASLISPTEAFF.

A remark on this clonotype: Because this beta chain is a stray read in a library intended to capture alpha chains, its abundance should not be given much weight. The chain uses TRBV20-1 and TRBJ2-3, with TRBD2 identical over 7 bases. The V gene's germline CDR1 is DFQATT and CDR2 SNEGSKA (reference sequence). V trimming: 5 bases; J trimming: 3 bases; junction bases outside the gene matches: 5. This CDR3 is 13 amino acids long. CDR3 DNA sequence: TGCAGTGCTCAACTAGCGCCGACAGATACGCAGTATTTT. Translating gives CSAQLAPTDTQYF.

Remarks on this clonotype: The library was built for alpha chains, so this beta chain is an off-target read and its size means little. The chain employs TRBV5-1 and TRBJ2-1; D is perhaps TRBD2 (6 bases). V lost 0 bases, J lost 2 bases, and 12 bases lay in between. The CDR3 totals 16 residues. Germline V gene lookup returns CDR1 SGHRS and CDR2 YFSETQ. The CDR3 DNA sequence: TGCGCCAGCAGCTTGGGATCCAGGGAGGCCTACAATGAGCAGTTCTTC. Translation: CASSLGSREAYNEQFF.

Turning to this clonotype: The junction departs from the called germline gene at one end, perhaps through a read error. Within a library made for alpha chains, this beta chain is off target, and its count is uninformative. This sequence joins TRBV29-1 and TRBJ2-7, with D unclear. The CDR3 covers 12 residues. The V gene's germline CDR1 is SQVTM and CDR2 ANQGSEA. In nucleotides, the CDR3 is TGCAGCGTTGAAGGGGTCTCCGACGAGCAGTACTTC. Translation gives CSVEGVSDEQYF.

In this sample, this clonotype turned up once. This beta chain is off target for a library built for alpha chains, so its abundance means little. The rearrangement uses TRBV7-2 and TRBJ1-5; D unresolved. The germline V and J ends were trimmed by 5 bases and 12 bases, with 17 bases remaining between them. Germline V lookup: CDR1 SGHTA, CDR2 FQGNSA. The CDR3 has 13 amino acids. CDR3: CASSPSRLRGQHF. CDR3 coding DNA: TGTGCCAGCAGCCCTAGTCGGCTGCGGGGCCAGCATTTT.

On this clonotype: The library was built for alpha chains, so this beta chain is an off-target read and its size means little. The DNA of the CDR3 is TGTGCCAGCAGCTTCGCGGAGAGTACTGAAGCTTTCTTT. Its translation: CASSFAESTEAFF. The J gene is TRBJ1-1, the V gene TRBV7-9; D unclear. V dropped 3 bases and J dropped 5 bases, with 10 bases sitting between them. The germline V gene encodes CDR1 SEHNR and CDR2 FQNEAQ (reference sequence). This CDR3 is 13 amino acids long.

The table lists this clonotype with a count of one. Since the library was made to target alpha chains, this beta chain is a stray read and its abundance is not meaningful. The chain links TRBV3-1 to TRBJ1-1; TRBD1 might be the D (6 bases). The CDR3 length is 14 residues. CDR1 and CDR2 from the germline V gene are LGHDT and YNNKEL (reference sequence). The V gene lost 2 bases and the J gene lost 7 bases, with 14 bases spanning the gap. The CDR3 DNA reads TGTGCCAGCAGCCAATTCGGAGGGGGTGATGAAGCTTTCTTT. Protein product: CASSQFGGGDEAFF. The full variable domain, with the rest looked up from reference TRBV3-1 and TRBJ1-1, is DTAVSQTPKYLVTQMGNDKSIKCEQNLGHDTMYWYKQDSKKFLKIMFSYNNKELIINETVPNRFSPKSPDKAHLNLHINSLELGDSAVYFCASSQFGGGDEAFFGQGTRLTVV.